The entry below gives a single T cell receptor beta chain sequence along with its context. Via MiXCR, TCRdb re-called the 5' RACE reads, giving one row per CDR3 protein. The repertoire includes around 71,000 distinct CDR3 sequences, around 13% of them detected once, and approximately 3.8% sits in the top ten. This record comes from a study of early T cells in non-severe SARS-CoV-2 infection. From germline, CDR1 is DFQATT and CDR2 SNEGSKA (reference sequence). Germline trimming cut 6 bases from V and 7 bases from J; bases unmatched to any gene: 7. CDR3 length equals 13 residues. The source is an adult who was a healthcare worker with PCR-confirmed SARS-CoV-2 infection or an uninfected control (not recorded which). The specimen was whole blood, collected at baseline. V is TRBV20-1 and J is TRBJ2-1; TRBD1 matches 9 bases. CDR3 protein: CSARGQGRNEQFF. The CDR3 nucleotides are TGCAGTGCAAGGGGACAGGGACGAAATGAGCAGTTCTTC.